Detailed here is one T cell receptor (beta chain). Antigen specificity is unknown. The V and J ends lost 0 bases and 5 bases respectively, with 17 bases between them. The CDR3 is 16 amino acids. CDR1 is LGHNT and CDR2 is FRNRAP in the germline V gene. The sample originates from a study of cytomegalovirus exposure and HLA in healthy donors. For the study at large: There were some 410 genotyped donors. Of these, about 86% fell in the genetic ancestry cluster associated with self-reported Caucasian donors.

The PCR used 60 Vbeta and 13 Jbeta primers. Assay used: immunoSEQ multiplex PCR; TCRdb lists only in-frame clones, some missing. This sample has 200,000 to 250,000 clones, with around 80% found just once. Study outcomes and limitations: A later analysis, which compared TCR beta chains of equal frequency, found the HLA-associated ones more clonally expanded.

Source material: PBMCs. The origin of this receptor is a woman in her sixties in good health and CMV-seropositive. The V gene is TRBV12-5, the J gene TRBJ2-7; possible D gene TRBD1, 5 bases. CDR3 sequence: CASGLVLEGDRNEQYF. DNA for the CDR3: TGTGCTAGTGGTTTGGTACTGGAAGGGGATAGGAACGAGCAGTACTTC.